The 15 T cell receptor beta chains reported below all come from one sample, sequenced in a study of blood T cell repertoires in COVID-19. Clones were read by immunoSEQ multiplex PCR, and TCRdb kept only the in-frame ones, dropping some. The top ten clones hold about 5% of a sample with fewer than 400,000 clones, around 90% of them seen once. Source material: PBMCs or T cells enriched from blood (not recorded which). The receptor set was obtained from a man aged 25-40 years who had recovered from COVID-19.

CDR3 residues: CASSLGWTGEEKLFF. The CDR3 nucleotides read TGTGCCAGCAGCTTAGGATGGACAGGGGAGGAAAAACTGTTTTTT. This rearrangement joins TRBV7-9 to TRBJ1-4, with 9 positions matching TRBD1. J lost 8 bases, V lost 1 base, and 5 bases had no gene match. The CDR3 length is 15 residues. Germline values: CDR1 SEHNR, CDR2 FQNEAQ (reference sequence).

The chain's CDR3 is CASSKGQGVNEQYF. DNA for the CDR3: TGTGCCAGCAGTAAGGGACAGGGTGTCAACGAGCAGTACTTC. The chain combines TRBV6-5 with TRBJ2-7; 9 bases map to TRBD1. Trimming took 5 bases from V and 5 from J; bases not matched to a gene: 7. The CDR3 has 14 residues. Germline lookup yields CDR1 MNHEY and CDR2 SVGAGI.

V gene TRBV15 combines with J gene TRBJ1-2; D possibly corresponds to TRBD1 (6 bases). The germline V gene encodes CDR1 LNHNV and CDR2 YYDKDF (reference sequence). The V and J ends lost 4 bases and 0 bases respectively, with 18 bases between them. This CDR3 contains 17 residues. The CDR3 reads CATSTRRGQGTNYGYTF. CDR3 nucleotides: TGTGCCACCAGCACACGTCGAGGGCAGGGGACTAACTATGGCTACACCTTC.

The J gene is TRBJ1-2, the V gene TRBV28; D gene uncertain. CDR3 length: 12 residues. Deletions cut 3 bases from V and 4 bases from J, with 6 bases between. CDR1 is MDHEN, CDR2 SYDVKM, per germline. The CDR3 is CASSLAAYGYTF. In nucleotides, the CDR3 is TGTGCCAGCAGTTTGGCCGCCTATGGCTACACCTTC.

V and J are TRBV10-3 and TRBJ1-2; TRBD1 might be the D (5 bases). CDR1 and CDR2 from the germline V gene are ENHRY and SYGVKD. The ends were cut back, 4 bases at V and 2 bases at J, with 20 bases in the middle. There are 17 residues in the CDR3. The CDR3 coding sequence is TGTGCCATCAGTGGTTCTAAAAGGGGAGGGATGAACTATGGCTACACCTTC. Translation: CAISGSKRGGMNYGYTF.

This clone has a single count. J is TRBJ1-3 and V is TRBV28; D is uncertain. The germline V gene encodes CDR1 MDHEN and CDR2 SYDVKM. The CDR3 is 13 amino acids. The V end lost 6 bases, the J end lost 2 bases, and 8 bases lay between the germline ends. CDR3 sequence: CASSSPPGNTIYF. The CDR3 coding sequence is TGTGCCAGCAGCTCCCCCCCTGGAAACACCATATATTTT.

The rearrangement uses TRBV24-1 and TRBJ2-1; D gene ambiguous. The CDR3 is made up of 15 amino acids. From germline, CDR1 is KGHDR and CDR2 SFDVKD. V dropped 5 bases and J dropped 2 bases, with 12 bases sitting between them. The CDR3 nucleotides are TGTGCCACCAGTGGTGGCTTTCTTGCCTACAATGAGCAGTTCTTC. It encodes CATSGGFLAYNEQFF.

CDR3 DNA: TGTGCCAGCAGCCCACCCGTACAGGGCCTGGTGACCCAGTACTTC. Residues: CASSPPVQGLVTQYF. The rearrangement links TRBV5-6 to TRBJ2-5, with TRBD1 as a possible D gene (6 bases). CDR1 is SGHDT and CDR2 is YYEEEE in the germline V gene. Between the trimmed V and J ends, which lost 4 bases and 7 bases, there was a span of 20 bases. CDR3 length: 15 residues. Looking up the rest from reference TRBV5-6 and TRBJ2-5 gives the full variable domain: DAGVTQSPTHLIKTRGQQVTLRCSPKSGHDTVSWYQQALGQGPQFIFQYYEEEERQRGNFPDRFSGHQFPNYSSELNVNALLLGDSALYLCASSPPVQGLVTQYFGPGTRLLVL.

The genes are TRBV28 and TRBJ2-1, with D possibly TRBD1 on 5 matching bases. CDR3 length: 15 amino acids. V was shortened by 2 bases and J by 5 bases, with 13 bases between the two germline ends. Looked up from germline, CDR1 is MDHEN and CDR2 is SYDVKM. CDR3 DNA sequence: TGTGCCAGCAGTTTAATTGGGGCCCTCAACAATGAGCAGTTCTTC. As protein: CASSLIGALNNEQFF.

This clone was counted only a few times. The chain couples TRBV7-9 to TRBJ1-3; D remains ambiguous. The germline V gene has CDR1 SEHNR and CDR2 FQNEAQ (reference sequence). Trimming took off 2 bases at V and 0 bases at J, with 8 bases between the two ends. The CDR3 is 15 residues long. The DNA for the CDR3 is TGTGCCAGCAGCTTACGTCAGCGCTCTGGAAACACCATATATTTT. This gives the protein CASSLRQRSGNTIYF. The full variable domain, its missing parts supplied by reference TRBV7-9 and TRBJ1-3, is DTGVSQNPRHKITKRGQNVTFRCDPISEHNRLYWYRQTLGQGPEFLTYFQNEAQLEKSRLLSDRFSAERPKGSFSTLEIQRTEQGDSAMYLCASSLRQRSGNTIYFGEGSWLTVV.

This chain links TRBV10-1 with TRBJ2-3, with 7 bases lining up with TRBD2. Germline V lookup: CDR1 WNHNN, CDR2 SYGVQD (reference sequence). The V gene end was trimmed by 5 bases and the J gene end by 0 bases; junction bases not matched to a gene: 5. CDR3 size: 15 residues. The CDR3 DNA is TGCGCCAGCAGTCTAGCGGCCTCTAGCACAGATACGCAGTATTTT. Its protein product is CASSLAASSTDTQYF.

V gene TRBV11-2 combines with J gene TRBJ2-7, with 8 bases lining up with TRBD1. CDR3 length: 15 residues. Germline values: CDR1 SGHAT, CDR2 FQNNGV. Losses at the gene ends were 0 bases for V and 2 bases for J; bases not matched to a gene: 3. CDR3 region: CASSLETGVAYEQYF. Written as DNA, the CDR3 is TGTGCCAGCAGCTTAGAGACAGGGGTTGCCTACGAGCAGTACTTC.

J is TRBJ2-1 and V is TRBV6-5; TRBD2 matches 7 bases. The CDR3 sequence is 15 residues long. V shed 4 bases, J shed 0 bases, and the junction held 3 bases outside the gene matches. CDR1 is MNHEY and CDR2 is SVGAGI in the germline V gene. The CDR3 spells CASSSGGSSYNEQFF. CDR3 nucleotide sequence: TGTGCCAGCAGTTCCGGGGGGTCCTCCTACAATGAGCAGTTCTTC.

This sequence joins TRBV5-1 and TRBJ1-1; TRBD1 matches 8 bases. Germline values: CDR1 SGHRS, CDR2 YFSETQ. There are 16 residues in the CDR3. With V trimmed by 0 bases and J by 1 base, 5 bases remained unmatched. CDR3 sequence reads: CASSLGGTGPNTEAFF. CDR3 DNA sequence: TGCGCCAGCAGCTTGGGGGGGACAGGCCCGAACACTGAAGCTTTCTTT.

The chain couples TRBV7-8 to TRBJ1-2, with 10 bases matching TRBD1. V shed 5 bases and J 4 bases; nucleotides not matched to a gene: 10. Germline V CDR1 and CDR2: SGHVS, FQNEAQ. The CDR3 covers 16 residues. CDR3 bases: TGTGCCAGCAGCAGAGTACGGGACAGGGGAGGCTATGGCTACACCTTC. Encoded protein: CASSRVRDRGGYGYTF.